This TCR beta chain originates from a study of T cell responses to AZD1222 COVID-19 vaccine. Germline CDR1 is SGHTA and CDR2 is FQGTGA. The V and J ends lost 5 bases and 5 bases, in that order; junction bases with no gene match: 3. The CDR3 runs 15 residues. The method was immunoSEQ multiplex PCR; TCRdb's version includes in-frame clones alone and lacks a portion of them. This repertoire includes about 140,000 clones. Findings and caveats of the study: Reportedly, nearly half the spike-specific TCRs target unmutated variant regions. The donor cohort was predominantly white British with a female majority, and clonal diversity may have been underestimated. When two AZD1222 doses had been given, Spike-specific TCR breadth and depth rose.

Comment on this clone: Its specificity is unknown.

Sequencing used peripheral blood. The V and J genes are TRBV7-3 and TRBJ2-2, with 12 bases matching TRBD2. This TCR was recovered from an adult in good health. Written as DNA, the CDR3 is TGTGCCAGCAGCCCCACTAGCGGGGGGACCGGGGAGCTGTTTTTT. As protein: CASSPTSGGTGELFF.